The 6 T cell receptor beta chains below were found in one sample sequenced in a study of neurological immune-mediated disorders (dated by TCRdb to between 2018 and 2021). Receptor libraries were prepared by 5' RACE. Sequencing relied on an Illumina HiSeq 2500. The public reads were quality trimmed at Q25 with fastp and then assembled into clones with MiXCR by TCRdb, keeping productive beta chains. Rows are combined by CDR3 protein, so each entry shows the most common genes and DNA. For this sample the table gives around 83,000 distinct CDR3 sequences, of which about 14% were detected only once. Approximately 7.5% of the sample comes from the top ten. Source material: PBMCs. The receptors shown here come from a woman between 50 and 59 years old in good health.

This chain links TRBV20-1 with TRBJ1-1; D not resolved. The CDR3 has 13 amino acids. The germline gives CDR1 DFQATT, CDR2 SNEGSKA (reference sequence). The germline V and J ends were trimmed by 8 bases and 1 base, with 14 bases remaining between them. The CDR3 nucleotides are TGCAGTAGTTCCGTGGGGAGGAACACTGAAGCTTTCTTT. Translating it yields CSSSVGRNTEAFF.

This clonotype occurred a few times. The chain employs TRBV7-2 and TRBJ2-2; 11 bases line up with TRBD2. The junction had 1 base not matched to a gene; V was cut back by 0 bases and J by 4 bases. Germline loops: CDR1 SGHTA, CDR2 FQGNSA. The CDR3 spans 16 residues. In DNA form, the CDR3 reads TGTGCCAGCAGCTTAGCTAGCGGGGGGGTCACCGGGGAGCTGTTTTTT. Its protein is CASSLASGGVTGELFF.

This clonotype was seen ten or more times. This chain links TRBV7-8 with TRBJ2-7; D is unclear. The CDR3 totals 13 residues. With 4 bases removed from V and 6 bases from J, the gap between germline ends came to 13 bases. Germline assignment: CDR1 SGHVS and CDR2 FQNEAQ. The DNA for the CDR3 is TGTGCCAGCAGCTCACAGACCCGGACCGAGCAGTACTTC. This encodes CASSSQTRTEQYF.

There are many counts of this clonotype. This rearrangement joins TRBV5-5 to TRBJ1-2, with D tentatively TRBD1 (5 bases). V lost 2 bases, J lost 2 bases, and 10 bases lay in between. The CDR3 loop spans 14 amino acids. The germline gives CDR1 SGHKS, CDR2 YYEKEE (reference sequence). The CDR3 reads CASSFDRTNYGYTF. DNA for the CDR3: TGTGCCAGCAGCTTTGACAGAACGAACTATGGCTACACCTTC.

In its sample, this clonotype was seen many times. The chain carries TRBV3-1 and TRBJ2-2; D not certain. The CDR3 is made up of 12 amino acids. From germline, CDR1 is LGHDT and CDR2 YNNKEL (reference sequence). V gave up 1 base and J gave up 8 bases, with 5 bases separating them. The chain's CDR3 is CASSQARGELFF. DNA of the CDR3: TGTGCCAGCAGCCAAGCTAGGGGGGAGCTGTTTTTT.

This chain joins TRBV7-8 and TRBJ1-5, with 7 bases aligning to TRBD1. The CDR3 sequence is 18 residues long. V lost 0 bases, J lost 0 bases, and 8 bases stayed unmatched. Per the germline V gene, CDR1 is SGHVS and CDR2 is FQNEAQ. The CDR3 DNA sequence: TGTGCCAGCAGCTTAGCTGAGGGGGCAGGGCATAGCAATCAGCCCCAGCATTTT. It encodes CASSLAEGAGHSNQPQHF.